This T cell receptor (beta chain) was recovered during a study of blood T cell repertoires in COVID-19. Germline values: CDR1 SGHRS, CDR2 YFSETQ. V dropped 0 bases and J dropped 11; count of bases not matched to a gene: 6. The CDR3 extends over 13 amino acids. Assay used: immunoSEQ multiplex PCR; TCRdb lists only in-frame clones, some missing. In the table there are 150,000 to 200,000 clones, roughly 88% of which are singletons. Source material: peripheral blood. The origin of this receptor is a man between 18 and 29 years old with acute or convalescent COVID-19. This chain joins TRBV5-1 and TRBJ1-2; the match to TRBD1 covers 8 bases. The CDR3 nucleotides read TGCGCCAGCAGCTTGGCGACAGGGGTCCGGTACACCTTC. Residues: CASSLATGVRYTF.